The entry below gives a single T cell receptor beta chain sequence along with its context. These data come from a study of blood T cell repertoires in COVID-19. Study background: Collection of acute and convalescent COVID-19 samples took place in the United States, Italy and Spain.

From germline, CDR1 is MNHNY and CDR2 SVGAGI (reference sequence). The CDR3 covers 14 residues. With 6 bases clipped from V and 4 bases from J, the junction kept 7 bases outside the gene matches. In the original workflow: Reference gene primer amplification yielded estimated nucleated cell counts. Clones were sequenced by immunoSEQ multiplex PCR, and TCRdb holds only the in-frame ones, with some missing. V and J calls and clone size are copied from that table; D and trimming were computed from the DNA. In the table there are some 250,000 clones, approximately 86% of which are singletons. Sequencing was carried out using peripheral blood. The chain recombines TRBV6-6 with TRBJ2-7; TRBD1 matches at 9 bases. The source of this sequence is a human donor in a cohort sampled during active COVID-19. CDR3 residues: CASSVQGARYEQYF. CDR3 in DNA: TGTGCCAGCAGCGTACAGGGGGCGCGGTACGAGCAGTACTTC.